A single sample gave rise to the 25 T cell receptor beta chains below, sequenced in a study of T cells in Graves' hyperthyroidism and ophthalmopathy. RNA transcripts were the template for amplifying TCR beta CDR3 regions. The TCR CDR3 first-round RT-PCR relied on the HTBI primer set. TCRdb reanalysed the multiplex PCR reads using MiXCR and keeps one entry per CDR3 protein. The table includes 300,000 to 400,000 distinct CDR3 sequences, about 14% detected once. The sequenced material came from blood. The source of these receptors is a woman aged 25 to 45 with Graves' ophthalmopathy.

Many counts were recorded for this clonotype. V and J are TRBV7-3 and TRBJ2-2, with TRBD1 as a possible D gene (6 bases). Germline CDR1 SGHTA, CDR2 FQGTGA. V was shortened by 5 bases and J by 3 bases, with 10 bases between the two germline ends. The CDR3 runs 14 residues. This CDR3 is CASSPGHYTGELFF. The CDR3 DNA sequence: TGTGCCAGCAGCCCGGGACATTACACCGGGGAGCTGTTTTTT.

This clonotype was seen a few times. The rearrangement uses TRBV13 and TRBJ2-3; 14 bases align to TRBD2. Germline-derived CDR1 and CDR2 are PRHDT and FYEKMQ (reference sequence). This CDR3 is 14 amino acids long. Losses at the gene ends were 5 bases for V and 13 bases for J; bases not matched to a gene: 8. The CDR3 bases are TGTGCCAGCAGCCCAGGGACTAGCGGGGGAGGGGAGTATTTT. This gives the protein CASSPGTSGGGEYF.

The V gene is TRBV13, the J gene TRBJ2-2; D unclear. Germline V CDR1 and CDR2: PRHDT, FYEKMQ (reference sequence). CDR3 length: 13 residues. V was pared by 7 bases and J by 6 bases, with 12 bases between. CDR3 residues: CASTDRVAGELFF. CDR3 DNA: TGTGCCAGCACTGACCGGGTGGCCGGGGAGCTGTTTTTT.

This clonotype was counted many times. The V and J genes are TRBV7-8 and TRBJ2-1, with D perhaps matching TRBD2 (7 bases). The germline CDR1 and CDR2 sequences are SGHVS and FQNEAQ. Trimming took off 0 bases at V and 0 bases at J, with 15 bases between the two ends. This CDR3 is 18 amino acids long. The DNA for the CDR3 is TGTGCCAGCAGCTTAGCACGGGGGGCGGGCAGCTCCTACAATGAGCAGTTCTTC. It yields the protein CASSLARGAGSSYNEQFF.

This clonotype was found many times. This chain connects TRBV12-5 to TRBJ2-5; perhaps TRBD2 as D (5 bases). CDR3 length: 14 residues. Germline CDR1 reads LGHNT; CDR2 reads FRNRAP. Trimming pared 6 bases from V and 5 bases from J, leaving 16 bases between. This CDR3 reads CASGSSGGWETQYF. The CDR3 nucleotides read TGTGCTAGTGGCTCCTCGGGCGGGTGGGAGACCCAGTACTTC. The full variable domain, in which reference TRBV12-5 and TRBJ2-5 provide the parts outside the CDR3, is DARVTQTPRHKVTEMGQEVTMRCQPILGHNTVFWYRQTMMQGLELLAYFRNRAPLDDSGMPKDRFSAEMPDATLATLKIQPSEPRDSAVYFCASGSSGGWETQYFGPGTRLLVL.

This clonotype was seen many times. This rearrangement joins TRBV11-1 to TRBJ2-7, with D possibly TRBD2 on 6 matching bases. Germline V lookup: CDR1 SGHAT, CDR2 FQDESV (reference sequence). Trimming cost V 4 bases and J 0 bases, with 13 bases left between them. CDR3 length: 15 amino acids. Written as DNA, the CDR3 is TGTGCCAGCAGCTCCCAATGGGGGGACTCCTACGAGCAGTACTTC. Translated: CASSSQWGDSYEQYF.

The rearrangement links TRBV10-3 to TRBJ2-2; 8 nucleotides match TRBD2. V shed 11 bases and J 3 bases; nucleotides not matched to a gene: 2. In germline, CDR1 is ENHRY, CDR2 SYGVKD. CDR3 size: 12 residues. The CDR3 DNA follows: TGTGCCGCGACTAGCGACACCGGGGAGCTGTTTTTT. Translating it yields CAATSDTGELFF.

This clonotype was seen repeatedly, ten times or more. The V call is TRBV2, the J call TRBJ1-6; D call uncertain. V lost 5 bases to trimming and J lost 10 bases, with 15 bases between them. In germline, CDR1 is SNHLY, CDR2 FYNNEI. The CDR3 loop spans 14 amino acids. CDR3 DNA sequence: TGTGCCAGCAGTTTCGAAGTAGCCAGATCACCCCTCCACTTT. It yields the protein CASSFEVARSPLHF.

This clonotype was recorded many times. The chain combines TRBV7-8 with TRBJ2-5, with D possibly matching TRBD2 (6 bases). V gave up 3 bases and J gave up 2 bases, with 10 bases separating them. Germline V gene data show CDR1 as SGHVS and CDR2 as FQNEAQ. CDR3 length: 14 amino acids. The chain's CDR3 is CASSLEGGQETQYF. The CDR3 region has the DNA TGTGCCAGCAGCTTGGAGGGAGGACAAGAGACCCAGTACTTC. The variable domain in full, completed from reference TRBV7-8 and TRBJ2-5, reads GAGVSQSPRYKVAKRGQDVALRCDPISGHVSLFWYQQALGQGPEFLTYFQNEAQLDKSGLPSDRFFAERPEGSVSTLKIQRTQQEDSAVYLCASSLEGGQETQYFGPGTRLLVL.

In this sample, this clonotype turned up many times. This sequence joins TRBV6-1 and TRBJ1-5; TRBD1 agrees at 8 bases. This CDR3 spans 14 amino acids. With 5 bases clipped from V and 4 bases from J, the junction kept 4 bases outside the gene matches. CDR1 and CDR2 from the germline V gene are MNHNS and SASEGT. This chain's CDR3 is CASSKRQGNQPQHF. The DNA for the CDR3 is TGTGCCAGCAGTAAGCGACAGGGGAATCAGCCCCAGCATTTT.

This clonotype was observed many times. The chain recombines TRBV6-1 with TRBJ2-5; D possibly corresponds to TRBD1 (6 bases). The CDR3 spans 14 residues. Germline V CDR1 and CDR2: MNHNS, SASEGT. V was clipped by 0 bases and J by 4 bases, with 9 bases between them. The CDR3 DNA reads as TGTGCCAGCAGTGAAGCGGGCAGGGGAGAGACCCAGTACTTC. It specifies CASSEAGRGETQYF.

The sample holds many counts of this clonotype. The rearrangement links TRBV12-5 to TRBJ2-5; a weak D match, TRBD1 (6 bases). Germline V gives CDR1 LGHNT, CDR2 FRNRAP. The CDR3 runs 14 residues. Trimming pared 6 bases from V and 4 bases from J, leaving 15 bases between. This CDR3 is CASGQGGFRETQYF. CDR3 DNA sequence: TGTGCTAGTGGACAGGGTGGGTTTCGAGAGACCCAGTACTTC.

This clonotype appeared many times. V is TRBV4-1 and J is TRBJ2-2, with 11 bases matching TRBD2. V gave up 4 bases and J gave up 8 bases; unmatched junction bases: 12. The germline V gene encodes CDR1 MGHRA and CDR2 YSYEKL. This CDR3 is 17 amino acids long. In DNA, the CDR3 is TGCGCCAGCAGCCCCGCGCCTTTAGCGGGGGGGCAAGGGGAGCTGTTTTTT. Translation: CASSPAPLAGGQGELFF.

A few counts support this clonotype. The chain is built from TRBV7-9 and TRBJ2-3, with 7 bases aligning to TRBD1. The CDR3 consists of 16 residues. The germline V gene encodes CDR1 SEHNR and CDR2 FQNEAQ (reference sequence). V was pared by 5 bases and J by 3 bases, with 11 bases of the junction left unmatched. The CDR3 DNA sequence: TGTGCCAGCAGCCCACCAACAGGGGATAGGACAGATACGCAGTATTTT. Translating gives CASSPPTGDRTDTQYF.

This clonotype has a handful of counts. The rearrangement links TRBV6-1 to TRBJ2-3; D may be TRBD2 (5 bases). The V end was cut by 2 bases, the J end by 3 bases, with 12 bases between. There are 15 residues in the CDR3. Germline V gives CDR1 MNHNS, CDR2 SASEGT. In DNA, the CDR3 is TGTGCCAGCAGTGAAAAGGGTTGGAGGACAGATACGCAGTATTTT. Encoded protein: CASSEKGWRTDTQYF.

The sample holds many counts of this clonotype. The chain has TRBV11-2 and TRBJ2-4, with D uncertain. In germline, CDR1 is SGHAT, CDR2 FQNNGV. V was pared by 5 bases and J by 6 bases, with 11 bases between. The CDR3 has 13 residues. CDR3 sequence (DNA): TGTGCCAGCAGCCTGATGGGCTTAAACATTCAGTACTTC. Residues: CASSLMGLNIQYF.

The V gene is TRBV19, the J gene TRBJ2-7; the D is unclear. Germline lookup yields CDR1 LNHDA and CDR2 SQIVND (reference sequence). V shed 10 bases and J shed 4 bases, with 17 bases lying between them. CDR3 length equals 13 residues. CDR3: CATNPGFGYEQYF. The DNA of the CDR3 is TGTGCCACCAACCCAGGATTTGGTTACGAGCAGTACTTC.

The chain has TRBV10-3 and TRBJ1-5; D is perhaps TRBD1 (5 bases). The germline gives CDR1 ENHRY, CDR2 SYGVKD. Trimming shortened V by 10 bases and J by 3 bases, and 16 bases separated the two germline ends. The CDR3 has 14 amino acids. The CDR3 DNA is TGTGCCACCCTAGCCCCAGGGACCAATCAGCCCCAGCATTTT. It encodes CATLAPGTNQPQHF.

Concerning this clonotype: Since a much larger clone is just one base distant, this may be a read error. This chain uses TRBV27 with TRBJ1-1, with D uncertain. The V gene lost 6 bases and the J gene lost 10 bases, with 24 bases spanning the gap. CDR3 length: 15 amino acids. Germline V CDR1 and CDR2: MNHEY, SMNVEV (reference sequence). The CDR3, as DNA: TGTGCCAGCAGACGACCGACGACGGAGGATGCTGTAGCTTTCTTT. Translated: CASRRPTTEDAVAFF.

At least ten counts were recorded for this clonotype. The chain joins TRBV20-1 to TRBJ2-7; possible D gene TRBD2, 5 bases. The CDR3 consists of 12 residues. CDR1 and CDR2 from the germline V gene are DFQATT and SNEGSKA (reference sequence). Here the CDR3 DNA reads TGCACCGCGGGTCGGGCCAGCTACGAGCAGTACTTC. Translation: CTAGRASYEQYF.

A few counts support this clonotype. J is TRBJ2-7 and V is TRBV6-6, with 9 bases fitting TRBD1. The CDR3 is 16 residues long. The ends lost 2 bases at V and 7 bases at J; junction bases unmatched: 12. Per the germline V gene, CDR1 is MNHNY and CDR2 is SVGAGI (reference sequence). The CDR3 reads CASSYTITGGNREQYF. CDR3 nucleotide sequence: TGTGCCAGCAGTTACACCATAACAGGGGGCAATCGAGAGCAGTACTTC.

This clonotype was picked up many times. This rearrangement joins TRBV28 to TRBJ1-2; D possibly corresponds to TRBD1 (5 bases). Germline V gene data show CDR1 as MDHEN and CDR2 as SYDVKM. Trimming stripped 2 bases from V and 4 bases from J, with 8 bases between. The CDR3 sequence is 13 residues long. CDR3 residues: CASSLRGAYGYTF. The CDR3 DNA reads as TGTGCCAGCAGTTTACGGGGCGCCTATGGCTACACCTTC.

Details on this clonotype: One end of the junction fails to match germline, which may point to a read error. The chain combines TRBV6-2 or TRBV6-3 with TRBJ1-3; D ambiguous. Germline loops: CDR1 MNHEY, CDR2 SVGEGT. This CDR3 comprises 14 residues. CDR3 sequence: CASRTGYSGNTLYF. The CDR3 DNA sequence: TGTGCCAGCAGGACCGGGTACTCTGGAAACACCCTATATTTT.

This clonotype has ten or more counts. V gene TRBV12-3 or TRBV12-4 combines with J gene TRBJ2-2, with D perhaps matching TRBD2 (6 bases). The CDR3 loop spans 15 amino acids. Trimming cost V 8 bases and J 1 base, with 14 bases left between them. CDR3 sequence: CASPSRGKNTGELFF. Here the CDR3 DNA reads TGTGCCAGCCCCTCCCGGGGGAAGAACACCGGGGAGCTGTTTTTT.

This clonotype was observed at least ten times. The chain combines TRBV6-2 or TRBV6-3 with TRBJ2-7; maybe TRBD2 (6 bases). V dropped 4 bases and J dropped 3 bases, with 13 bases sitting between them. CDR3 size: 14 residues. Per germline, CDR1 MNHEY and CDR2 SVGEGT. The CDR3 loop reads CASSWGRTNYEQYF. The DNA for the CDR3 is TGTGCCAGCAGTTGGGGGAGGACAAACTACGAGCAGTACTTC.